The 15 T cell receptor beta chains below were found in one sample sequenced in a study of cytomegalovirus exposure and HLA in healthy donors. Primers for the PCR totalled 60 Vbeta and 13 Jbeta. The method was immunoSEQ multiplex PCR; TCRdb's version includes in-frame clones alone and lacks a portion of them. The table records 110,000 to 150,000 clones, about 80% of them present only once. The specimen sequenced was PBMCs. These receptors all come from a woman aged 25 to 39 in good health and CMV-seronegative.

This clone was seen more than once but under ten times. The V and J genes are TRBV7-6 and TRBJ2-5, with TRBD1 as a possible D gene (6 bases). CDR3 size: 14 residues. CDR1 and CDR2 (germline): SGHVS, FNYEAQ. Trimming stripped 5 bases from V and 0 bases from J, with 10 bases between. The CDR3 region is CASSAGQNQETQYF. The CDR3 coding sequence is TGTGCCAGCAGCGCTGGACAGAACCAAGAGACCCAGTACTTC.

The rearrangement links TRBV5-1 to TRBJ2-5, with D tentatively TRBD2 (6 bases). The V end was cut by 5 bases, the J end by 7 bases, with 15 bases between. The CDR3 runs 13 residues. Germline V CDR1 and CDR2: SGHRS, YFSETQ. The CDR3 protein is CASSTTGGGTQYF. DNA of the CDR3: TGCGCCAGCAGTACAACCGGGGGAGGGACCCAGTACTTC.

The chain joins TRBV7-2 to TRBJ1-4; no reliable D call. Trimming removed 5 bases at V and 5 bases at J, with 12 bases between. Germline V gives CDR1 SGHTA, CDR2 FQGNSA. The CDR3 sequence is 14 residues long. The CDR3 loop reads CASSALRGNEKLFF. For the CDR3, the DNA is TGTGCCAGCAGCGCCCTACGGGGAAATGAAAAACTGTTTTTT.

The chain uses TRBV29-1 and TRBJ1-1; D gene uncertain. The CDR3 is made up of 11 amino acids. Germline-derived CDR1 and CDR2 are SQVTM and ANQGSEA. V was trimmed by 4 bases and J by 3 bases, leaving 6 bases between them. CDR3 DNA sequence: TGCAGCGTTGGCGGGGACACTGAAGCTTTCTTT. Protein: CSVGGDTEAFF.

This rearrangement joins TRBV5-4 to TRBJ1-5, with TRBD1 matching 11 bases. V gave up 3 bases and J gave up 7 bases; unmatched junction bases: 0. Germline CDR1 SGHNT, CDR2 YYREEE (reference sequence). The CDR3 runs to 13 residues. The CDR3 protein is CASSWDRGQPQHF. DNA for the CDR3: TGTGCCAGCAGCTGGGACAGGGGGCAGCCCCAGCATTTT.

The chain is built from TRBV10-3 and TRBJ1-2, with D perhaps matching TRBD1 (5 bases). Germline CDR1 reads ENHRY; CDR2 reads SYGVKD. CDR3 size: 14 residues. V lost 4 bases and J lost 7, with 16 bases in between. CDR3 loop: CAISGGSGNGGYTF. The CDR3 nucleotides read TGTGCCATCAGTGGTGGTTCAGGGAATGGTGGCTACACCTTC.

V and J are TRBV7-8 and TRBJ2-1; the match to TRBD2 covers 10 bases. The V and J ends lost 3 bases and 9 bases, in that order; junction bases with no gene match: 2. Germline CDR1 reads SGHVS; CDR2 reads FQNEAQ. This CDR3 comprises 13 residues. This CDR3 reads CASSFLAGVEQFF. The CDR3 nucleotides read TGTGCCAGCAGCTTCCTAGCGGGGGTTGAGCAGTTCTTC.

The chain carries TRBV5-1 and TRBJ2-1, with D maybe TRBD1 (5 bases). Germline CDR1 and CDR2: SGHRS and YFSETQ. The CDR3 length is 16 residues. The V gene lost 0 bases and the J gene lost 0 bases, with 10 bases spanning the gap. This CDR3 is CASSLDGANSYNEQFF. CDR3 nucleotide sequence: TGCGCCAGCAGCTTGGATGGGGCAAACTCCTACAATGAGCAGTTCTTC.

V gene TRBV6-1 combines with J gene TRBJ1-2; weak D call: TRBD1 (5 bases). The V end was cut by 3 bases, the J end by 3 bases, with 11 bases between. The CDR3 has 14 residues. Germline V CDR1 and CDR2: MNHNS, SASEGT. CDR3 DNA sequence: TGTGCCAGCAGTGACCAAGGGGCAGACTATGGCTACACCTTC. Amino acids: CASSDQGADYGYTF.

The chain combines TRBV2 with TRBJ2-7, with TRBD1 as a possible D gene (5 bases). This CDR3 region has 13 residues. Germline CDR1 reads SNHLY; CDR2 reads FYNNEI. Between the trimmed V and J ends, which lost 6 bases and 3 bases, there was a span of 12 bases. The CDR3 protein is CASSQQEFYEQYF. CDR3 DNA: TGTGCCAGCAGCCAACAGGAATTCTACGAGCAGTACTTC. Full variable domain (missing parts from reference TRBV2 and TRBJ2-7): EPEVTQTPSHQVTQMGQEVILRCVPISNHLYFYWYRQILGQKVEFLVSFYNNEISEKSEIFDDQFSVERPDGSNFTLKIRSTKLEDSAMYFCASSQQEFYEQYFGPGTRLTVT.

This chain uses TRBV18 with TRBJ1-1, with 7 positions matching TRBD1. From germline, CDR1 is KGHSH and CDR2 LQKENI. CDR3 length: 13 residues. Trimming cost V 8 bases and J 3 bases; bases outside gene matches: 6. CDR3 coding DNA: TGTGCCAGCGGACAGGTGTATGACACTGAAGCTTTCTTT. It specifies CASGQVYDTEAFF.

On this clone: The same CDR3 is also encoded by other DNA sequences in this sample. The gene calls are TRBV2 and TRBJ1-5, with TRBD1 matching over 9 bases. Germline V CDR1 and CDR2: SNHLY, FYNNEI. V gave up 6 bases and J gave up 1 base; unmatched junction bases: 4. CDR3 length equals 15 residues. The CDR3 spells CASSGQGTSNQPQHF. The CDR3 coding sequence is TGTGCCAGCAGCGGACAGGGGACGAGCAATCAGCCCCAGCATTTT.

This rearrangement joins TRBV6-5 to TRBJ1-2; no definite D call. There are 13 residues in the CDR3. Germline values: CDR1 MNHEY, CDR2 SVGAGI. With 6 bases removed from V and 0 bases from J, the gap between germline ends came to 8 bases. The CDR3 region has the DNA TGTGCCAGCAGGCGAGCCCCTAACTATGGCTACACCTTC. It codes for CASRRAPNYGYTF.

V gene TRBV7-2 combines with J gene TRBJ1-5, with a possible D match to TRBD1 (5 bases). The CDR3 has 13 amino acids. Per the germline V gene, CDR1 is SGHTA and CDR2 is FQGNSA. V was shortened by 8 bases and J by 4 bases, with 12 bases between the two germline ends. CDR3 sequence reads: CASGRQPNQPQHF. As DNA, the CDR3 is TGTGCCAGCGGTAGACAGCCGAATCAGCCCCAGCATTTT.

The rearrangement joins TRBV7-9 to TRBJ1-6; D is unclear. CDR3 length: 13 residues. Germline V CDR1 and CDR2: SEHNR, FQNEAQ (reference sequence). Trimming pared 1 base from V and 8 bases from J, leaving 6 bases between. In nucleotides, the CDR3 is TGTGCCAGCAGCTTAGTGGGAGATTCACCCCTCCACTTT. It encodes CASSLVGDSPLHF. The whole variable domain, filled in from reference TRBV7-9 and TRBJ1-6, reads DTGVSQNPRHKITKRGQNVTFRCDPISEHNRLYWYRQTLGQGPEFLTYFQNEAQLEKSRLLSDRFSAERPKGSFSTLEIQRTEQGDSAMYLCASSLVGDSPLHFGNGTRLTVT.